These T cell receptor beta chains were read from a single sample in a study of vaccination and CD4 T cells after COVID-19. What these receptors recognize is not known. One entry per CDR3 protein, called by TCRdb with MiXCR from the PCR reads. The sample contains roughly 8,000 distinct CDR3 sequences, less than 50% of which appear only once. The sequenced sample was CD4+ T cells from blood, cultured in vitro. The receptor set was obtained from a human donor in good health. Both conserved end residues are part of each CDR3. The D gene is left open where the match is weak. Not every row has a clone size; where given, it reads once, few, many or a size class.

j_call	clone_size	d_call	v_call	cdr3_aa	cdr3_nt
TRBJ2-7	-	TRBD2	TRBV2	CASSERLAGGSRQYF	TGTGCCAGCAGTGAACGTCTGGCGGGGGGATCCCGGCAGTACTTC
TRBJ2-3	-	TRBD2	TRBV5-1	CASSLDGGATDTQYF	TGCGCCAGCAGCTTGGACGGGGGGGCCACAGATACGCAGTATTTT
TRBJ1-1	few	-	TRBV6-5	CASSYPTRGGNQAEAFF	TGTGCCAGCAGTTACCCCACCCGAGGTGGGAACCAGGCTGAAGCTTTCTTT
TRBJ2-2	-	-	TRBV24-1	CATRGSGGELFF	TGTGCCACCCGGGGCTCCGGCGGGGAGCTGTTTTTT
TRBJ2-2	-	-	TRBV7-8	CASSLRGSMDTGELFF	TGTGCCAGCAGCTTAAGGGGGAGCATGGACACCGGGGAGCTGTTTTTT
TRBJ2-6	-	-	TRBV6-4	CASLRTGDGSMGANVLTF	TGTGCCAGCTTACGTACGGGGGACGGCTCAATGGGGGCCAACGTCCTGACTTTC
TRBJ2-5	few	TRBD2	TRBV6-5	CASSYPLAGGEETQYF	TGTGCCAGCAGCTACCCTTTAGCGGGAGGGGAAGAGACCCAGTACTTC
TRBJ2-1	-	-	TRBV12-3/TRBV12-4	CASTLLGSSYNEQFF	TGTGCCAGCACCCTGCTCGGGAGCTCCTACAATGAGCAGTTCTTC
TRBJ2-7	-	-	TRBV20-1	CSARGLAGAYEQYF	TGCAGTGCTAGGGGGCTAGCCGGAGCCTACGAGCAGTACTTC
TRBJ2-6	-	-	TRBV11-2	CASSFWQRGANVLTF	TGTGCCAGCAGCTTTTGGCAGCGGGGGGCCAACGTCCTGACTTTC